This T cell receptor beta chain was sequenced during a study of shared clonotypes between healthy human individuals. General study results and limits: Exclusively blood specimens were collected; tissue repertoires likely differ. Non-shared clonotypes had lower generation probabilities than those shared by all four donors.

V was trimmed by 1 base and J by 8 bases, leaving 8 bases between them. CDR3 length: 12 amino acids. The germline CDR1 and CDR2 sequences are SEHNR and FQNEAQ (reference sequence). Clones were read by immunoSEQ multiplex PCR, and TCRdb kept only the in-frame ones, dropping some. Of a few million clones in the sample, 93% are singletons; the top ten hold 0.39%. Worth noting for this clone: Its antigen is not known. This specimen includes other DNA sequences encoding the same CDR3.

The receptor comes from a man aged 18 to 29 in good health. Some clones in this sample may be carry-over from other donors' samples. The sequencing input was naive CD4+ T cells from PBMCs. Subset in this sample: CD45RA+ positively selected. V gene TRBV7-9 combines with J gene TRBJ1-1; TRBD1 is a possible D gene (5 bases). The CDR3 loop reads CASSLGGAEAFF. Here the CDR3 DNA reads TGTGCCAGCAGCTTAGGCGGGGCCGAAGCTTTCTTT.